Included here is one T cell receptor beta chain sequence, with context. This sample is drawn from a study of control samples from healthy donors and cancer patients. V lost 1 base, J lost 4 bases, and 13 bases lay in between. This CDR3 has 15 residues. CDR1 LGHDT and CDR2 YNNKEL come from the germline V gene (reference sequence). Sequencing was performed with immunoSEQ multiplex PCR; in TCRdb, only in-frame clones are kept and a portion is missing. The sample has under 50,000 clones, about 89% seen once. The chain has TRBV3-1 (or the pseudogene TRBV3-2) and TRBJ1-1; no clear D. Sample: PBMCs. This sequence originates from a woman between 55 and 75 years old with lung cancer. The CDR3, as DNA: TGTGCCAGCAGCCAAGGAGTCCTGTCGGGCACTGAAGCTTTCTTT. Its translation: CASSQGVLSGTEAFF.